This T cell receptor beta chain originates from a study of beta chain features in type 1 diabetes. Study details: Over 85,000,000 sorted cells were examined across all samples.

What was sequenced were expressed TCRB transcripts, since all of the isolated RNA had been reverse transcribed. Profiling relied on immunoSEQ multiplex PCR, and the TCRdb table lists in-frame clones only, not all of them. This sample has more than 300,000 clones, with over 8.5% found just once. Cell sorting via CD45RO/CCR7/CD25/CD127/CD95/CD27 was performed to obtain CD4+ naive, central memory, regulatory and stem cell-like memory cells. As concerns this clone: Antigen unknown.

Study-level findings and limits: There was a moderate but significant shortening of TCRB CDR3s in all four CD4+ subsets of Type 1 diabetes patients.

CDR1 is MNHEY, CDR2 SMNVEV, per germline (reference sequence). Trimming shortened V by 5 bases and J by 9 bases, and 14 bases separated the two germline ends. The CDR3 sequence is 13 residues long. Sequencing used central memory CD4+ T cells from blood. This clonotype was sampled from a man aged 30-40 years with type 1 diabetes. This chain links TRBV27 with TRBJ1-5, with D possibly matching TRBD1 (6 bases). This chain's CDR3 is CASSPVQGMPQHF. Written as DNA, the CDR3 is TGTGCCAGCAGTCCCGTACAGGGTATGCCCCAGCATTTT.